One and the same sample provided the 7 T cell receptor beta chains below, sequenced in a study of somatic mutations in cytotoxic T cells in rheumatoid arthritis. Clones were sequenced by immunoSEQ multiplex PCR, and TCRdb holds only the in-frame ones, with some missing. The repertoire holds 7,000 to 9,500 clones, with around 90% as singletons. The sample taken for sequencing was CD8+ T cells sorted from blood. The receptors were gathered from a man aged 35 to 55 with rheumatoid arthritis.

The chain links TRBV6-5 to TRBJ1-1; no clear D. V was trimmed by 0 bases and J by 0 bases, leaving 11 bases between them. The CDR3 loop spans 16 amino acids. Germline lookup yields CDR1 MNHEY and CDR2 SVGAGI. The CDR3 here is CASSYSIGELNTEAFF. The CDR3 region has the DNA TGTGCCAGCAGTTACTCGATCGGGGAGTTGAACACTGAAGCTTTCTTT.

The V gene is TRBV5-4, the J gene TRBJ2-1, with 7 bases identical to TRBD1. The ends lost 4 bases at V and 6 bases at J; junction bases unmatched: 10. The germline CDR1 and CDR2 sequences are SGHNT and YYREEE (reference sequence). This CDR3 is built from 15 residues. The chain's CDR3 is CASSPGQIGGNEQFF. CDR3 nucleotide sequence: TGTGCCAGCAGCCCGGGACAGATAGGGGGCAATGAGCAGTTCTTC.

This chain uses TRBV4-1 with TRBJ2-7; the D gene is possibly TRBD1 (7 bases). CDR3 size: 15 residues. Looked up from germline, CDR1 is MGHRA and CDR2 is YSYEKL. The germline V and J ends were trimmed by 4 bases and 5 bases, with 18 bases remaining between them. CDR3 region: CASSLRETGFNEQYF. The CDR3 region has the DNA TGCGCCAGCAGCCTCCGGGAGACAGGGTTCAACGAGCAGTACTTC.

J is TRBJ2-1 and V is TRBV27; 9 nucleotides agree with TRBD1. Per the germline V gene, CDR1 is MNHEY and CDR2 is SMNVEV (reference sequence). The CDR3 length is 13 residues. The V segment lost 5 bases and the J segment 8 bases; nucleotides outside the gene matches: 4. The CDR3 region has the DNA TGTGCCAGCAGTCCCGGGACAGGGTATGAGCAGTTCTTC. This translates into CASSPGTGYEQFF.

The V gene is TRBV5-6, the J gene TRBJ2-7; D is possibly TRBD2 (6 bases). Germline CDR1 is SGHDT and CDR2 is YYEEEE. Trimming took off 4 bases at V and 4 bases at J, with 15 bases between the two ends. The CDR3 is 14 residues long. The CDR3 bases are TGTGCCAGCAGCCCGGGCCCCGGAGGGTACGAGCAGTACGTC. Its translation is CASSPGPGGYEQYV.

This clone was found once. Written as DNA, the CDR3 is TGTGCCAGTAGTCTCCTGACAGGGGGCGCGTTTGGGGAGCTGTTTTTT. This translates into CASSLLTGGAFGELFF. The rearrangement links TRBV19 to TRBJ2-2, with TRBD1 matching over 10 bases. Germline V gene data show CDR1 as LNHDA and CDR2 as SQIVND (reference sequence). This CDR3 is built from 16 residues. With V trimmed by 5 bases and J by 8 bases, 11 bases remained unmatched.

The chain links TRBV4-1 to TRBJ2-3; 14 nucleotides align to TRBD2. This CDR3 spans 16 amino acids. V gave up 3 bases and J gave up 5 bases; unmatched junction bases: 4. Germline lookup yields CDR1 MGHRA and CDR2 YSYEKL. The chain's CDR3 is CASSQGLAGEEDTQYF. DNA for the CDR3: TGCGCCAGCAGCCAGGGACTAGCGGGGGAGGAAGATACGCAGTATTTT.